This T cell receptor beta chain was sequenced for a study of blood T cell repertoires in COVID-19. Study details: Collection of acute and convalescent COVID-19 samples took place in the United States, Italy and Spain.

CDR1 is GTSNPN and CDR2 is SVGIG in the germline V gene (reference sequence). The CDR3 totals 14 residues. The J segment lost 5 bases and the V segment lost 3 bases, leaving 9 bases of the junction unmatched. Some clones are missing from TCRdb's copy, which holds only in-frame ones; the method was immunoSEQ multiplex PCR. The sample carries 350,000 to 400,000 clones, around nine tenths recorded once. The receptor was isolated from a woman in her 30s with acute COVID-19. Specimen: PBMCs or T cells enriched from blood (not recorded which). The chain couples TRBV30 to TRBJ2-5; TRBD1 matches at 7 bases. The chain's CDR3 is CAWSLQGIKETQYF. DNA for the CDR3: TGTGCCTGGAGCCTACAGGGGATTAAGGAGACCCAGTACTTC.